This record looks at one T cell receptor (beta chain) sequence and its context. Its antigen is unidentified. From its re-call of the 5' RACE reads, TCRdb lists each CDR3 protein once, without DNA. The sample includes roughly 300,000 distinct CDR3 sequences. Blood samples of roughly 2.5 ml were drawn from every donor. Germline-derived CDR1 and CDR2 are MNHEY and SVGEGT. This CDR3 contains 15 residues. This sample is part of a study of monozygotic twins with inflammatory bowel disease. Study-wide findings and caveats: Fewer clonotypes were shared with others by IBD patients than by healthy twins, especially with disease activity. By inverse Simpson index, TCRbeta diversity was lower in IBD patients than in healthy co-twins.

The TCR comes from a human donor with ulcerative colitis or Crohn's disease, or a healthy co-twin of an affected twin (not recorded which). This rearrangement joins TRBV6-2 or TRBV6-3 to TRBJ2-3; without DNA, the TCRdb call of TRBD1 cannot be checked. Sequenced material: blood. CDR3 protein: CASLLRGGEGDTQYF.